This T cell receptor (beta chain) appears in the sequencing data of a study of technical replicates of blood from a few donors (dated by TCRdb to 2016 to 2017). Remarks on this clone: The antigen it binds to is not known. No much larger clone exists at a distance of one base, and base qualities are not known.

In the germline V gene (reference sequence), CDR1 corresponds to PRHDT and CDR2 to FYEKMQ. A distance of 26 bases separates the germline ends of V and J, which lose 3 bases and 4 bases respectively. Its CDR3 holds 19 amino acids, cysteine through phenylalanine. Just CDR3 DNA is preserved here, 57 bases in frame from base 1. The library relied on the immunoSEQ multiplex PCR assay. The table comes from immuneACCESS by way of TCRdb, which keeps in-frame sequences with V and J called. Part of the clones is missing from these tables; in studies checked, under half for an unresolved V gene and the rest for unknown reasons. The sample contains 100,000 or so clones, 96% of them found a single time. The top ten hold 0.21% of the sample.

The sequenced sample was T cells isolated from PBMCs. The sequence joins TRBV13 to TRBJ2-3; the D gene is possibly TRBD1, with 7 bases matching. The TCR originated in a human donor in good health. CDR3 reads: CASSFLPHLDREDPDTQYF. The nucleotide sequence reads as follows: TGTGCCAGCAGCTTCCTCCCACACCTAGACAGGGAGGACCCAGATACGCAGTATTTT.